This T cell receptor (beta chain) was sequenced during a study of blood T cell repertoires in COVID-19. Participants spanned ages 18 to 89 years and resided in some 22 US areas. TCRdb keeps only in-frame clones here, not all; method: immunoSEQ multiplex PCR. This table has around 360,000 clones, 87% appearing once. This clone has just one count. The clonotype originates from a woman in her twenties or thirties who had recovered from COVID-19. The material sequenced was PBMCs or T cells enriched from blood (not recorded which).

The CDR3 DNA reads TGTGCCAGCAGTTTAGGGGGGGCGGGGCCTTACGAGCAGTACTTC. Its translation: CASSLGGAGPYEQYF. The genes are TRBV28 and TRBJ2-7; a possible D gene is TRBD2 (7 bases). Trimming cost V 2 bases and J 4 bases, with 15 bases left between them. Germline CDR1 reads MDHEN; CDR2 reads SYDVKM. The CDR3 is made up of 15 amino acids.